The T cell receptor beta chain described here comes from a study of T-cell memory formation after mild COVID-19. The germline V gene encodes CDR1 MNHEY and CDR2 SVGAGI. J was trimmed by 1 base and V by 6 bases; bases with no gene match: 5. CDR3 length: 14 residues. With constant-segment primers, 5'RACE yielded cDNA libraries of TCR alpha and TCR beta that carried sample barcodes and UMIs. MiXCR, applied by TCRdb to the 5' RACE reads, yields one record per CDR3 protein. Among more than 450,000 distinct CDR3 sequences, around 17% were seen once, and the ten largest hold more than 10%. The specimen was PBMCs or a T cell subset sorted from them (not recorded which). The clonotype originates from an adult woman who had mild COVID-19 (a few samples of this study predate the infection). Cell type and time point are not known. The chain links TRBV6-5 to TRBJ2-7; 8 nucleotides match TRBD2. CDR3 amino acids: CASRQTSGSYEQYF. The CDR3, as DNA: TGTGCCAGCAGACAAACTAGCGGATCCTACGAGCAGTACTTC.